This T cell receptor (beta chain) was found in a study of T cells after somatic rescue of genetic block. Profiled with immunoSEQ multiplex PCR; TCRdb holds only in-frame clones, not every one. The data contain 45,000 to 70,000 clones, approximately 96% of them singletons. Sequencing was done on a sample of peripheral blood mononuclear cells (PBMCs). The receptor was derived from a child younger than two.

CDR3 bases: TGCAGCGTTGGAGTTACCACCTACGAGCAGTACTTC. Translated, it gives CSVGVTTYEQYF. The V call is TRBV29-1, the J call TRBJ2-7; D is unresolved. This CDR3 region has 12 residues. Germline values: CDR1 SQVTM, CDR2 ANQGSEA. V gave up 4 bases and J gave up 2 bases, with 9 bases separating them.